Each of the 9 T cell receptor beta chains below was sequenced from the same sample in a study of T cells after yellow fever vaccination. TCRdb re-derived calls from the 5' RACE reads in MiXCR, one entry per CDR3 protein. The data contain 600,000 to 750,000 distinct CDR3 sequences, 9% to 15% of them singletons. Sequenced here: PBMCs, sampled on the day of the yellow fever booster vaccination. The receptor set was obtained from a man younger than 45 who received the YFV17D yellow fever vaccine.

This chain joins TRBV20-1 and TRBJ1-3; maybe TRBD1 (6 bases). V was pared by 0 bases and J by 6 bases, with 18 bases between. CDR3 length: 16 amino acids. The germline gives CDR1 DFQATT, CDR2 SNEGSKA (reference sequence). In DNA form, the CDR3 reads TGCAGTGCTAGAGACCCCCGCAGGGGAGGTCCAAACACCATATATTTT. Its translation: CSARDPRRGGPNTIYF.

The table lists this clonotype with many counts. V gene TRBV14 combines with J gene TRBJ2-3; 14 positions match TRBD2. Trimming cost V 3 bases and J 5 bases; bases outside gene matches: 10. This CDR3 region has 18 residues. Germline loops: CDR1 SGHDN, CDR2 FVKESK. The chain's CDR3 is CASSQYRPGLAGEDTQYF. CDR3 DNA sequence: TGTGCCAGCAGCCAGTACAGACCGGGACTAGCGGGAGAAGATACGCAGTATTTT.

This clonotype was seen more than once but under ten times. The rearrangement joins TRBV7-2 to TRBJ2-5; D ambiguous. Germline assignment: CDR1 SGHTA and CDR2 FQGNSA. The CDR3 has 13 amino acids. Deletions cut 4 bases from V and 5 bases from J, with 11 bases between. For the CDR3, the DNA is TGTGCCAGCAGCTCTAGGTGGACCGAGACCCAGTACTTC. Translation: CASSSRWTETQYF.

V is TRBV28 and J is TRBJ2-5, with TRBD1 identical over 10 bases. There are 15 residues in the CDR3. J gave up 4 bases and V 6 bases, and 8 bases lay outside the gene matches. Germline assignment: CDR1 MDHEN and CDR2 SYDVKM. The CDR3 is CASSDPGTGVETQYF. In DNA, the CDR3 is TGTGCCAGCAGCGACCCCGGGACAGGGGTAGAGACCCAGTACTTC.

The gene calls are TRBV5-1 and TRBJ2-1; perhaps TRBD2 as D (5 bases). CDR1 and CDR2 (germline): SGHRS, YFSETQ. Trimming cost V 3 bases and J 6 bases, with 16 bases left between them. CDR3 length: 15 amino acids. The CDR3 nucleotides are TGCGCCAGCAGCTACGCAGGTACCCGGGGCAATGAGCAGTTCTTC. Its translation is CASSYAGTRGNEQFF.

This clonotype came up many times. The chain has TRBV20-1 and TRBJ2-7, with TRBD2 identical over 12 bases. Looked up from germline, CDR1 is DFQATT and CDR2 is SNEGSKA (reference sequence). The V gene end was trimmed by 6 bases and the J gene end by 0 bases; junction bases not matched to a gene: 3. This CDR3 region has 14 residues. In DNA, the CDR3 is TGCAGTGCAAAGGGACTAGCGGGCTCCTACGAGCAGTACTTC. Translating it yields CSAKGLAGSYEQYF.

V gene TRBV7-9 combines with J gene TRBJ2-1; perhaps TRBD2 as D (6 bases). CDR1 is SEHNR, CDR2 FQNEAQ, per germline (reference sequence). The CDR3 extends over 15 amino acids. V dropped 1 base and J dropped 9 bases, with 16 bases sitting between them. Written as DNA, the CDR3 is TGTGCCAGCAGCTTAGTGGCGGGAATGCTCGGTGAGCAGTTCTTC. Protein sequence: CASSLVAGMLGEQFF.

The gene calls are TRBV7-2 and TRBJ1-2, with 7 bases lining up with TRBD1. CDR3 length equals 13 residues. The ends lost 6 bases at V and 4 bases at J; junction bases unmatched: 5. Germline V gives CDR1 SGHTA, CDR2 FQGNSA. The CDR3 coding sequence is TGTGCCAGCAGAGGACAGGTCCTCTATGGCTACACCTTC. It yields the protein CASRGQVLYGYTF.

This chain uses TRBV30 with TRBJ1-4, with a weak D call TRBD1 (6 bases). The CDR3 totals 14 residues. Germline V gene lookup returns CDR1 GTSNPN and CDR2 SVGIG (reference sequence). The V end was cut by 0 bases, the J end by 5 bases, with 10 bases between. In DNA, the CDR3 is TGTGCCTGGAGTGTCGACAGGTTAAATGAAAAACTGTTTTTT. This sequence encodes CAWSVDRLNEKLFF.